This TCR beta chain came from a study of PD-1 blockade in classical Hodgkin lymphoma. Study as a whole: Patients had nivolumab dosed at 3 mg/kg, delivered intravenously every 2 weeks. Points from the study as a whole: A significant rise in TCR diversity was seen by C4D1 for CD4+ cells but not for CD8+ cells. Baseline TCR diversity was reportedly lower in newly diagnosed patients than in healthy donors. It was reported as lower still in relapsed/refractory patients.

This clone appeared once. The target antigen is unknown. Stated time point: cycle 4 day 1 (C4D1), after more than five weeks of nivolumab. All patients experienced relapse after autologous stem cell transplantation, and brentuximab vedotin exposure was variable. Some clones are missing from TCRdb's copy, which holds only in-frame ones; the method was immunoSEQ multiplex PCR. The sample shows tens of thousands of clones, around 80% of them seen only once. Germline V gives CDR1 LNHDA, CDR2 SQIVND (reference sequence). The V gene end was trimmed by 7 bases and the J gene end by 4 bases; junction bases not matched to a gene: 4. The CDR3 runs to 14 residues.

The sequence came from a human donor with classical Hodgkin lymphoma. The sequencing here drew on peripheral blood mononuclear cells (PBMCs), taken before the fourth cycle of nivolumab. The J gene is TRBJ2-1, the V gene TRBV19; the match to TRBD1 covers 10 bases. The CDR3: CASTRDRGYNEQFF. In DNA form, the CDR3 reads TGTGCCAGTACCCGGGACAGGGGATACAATGAGCAGTTCTTC.